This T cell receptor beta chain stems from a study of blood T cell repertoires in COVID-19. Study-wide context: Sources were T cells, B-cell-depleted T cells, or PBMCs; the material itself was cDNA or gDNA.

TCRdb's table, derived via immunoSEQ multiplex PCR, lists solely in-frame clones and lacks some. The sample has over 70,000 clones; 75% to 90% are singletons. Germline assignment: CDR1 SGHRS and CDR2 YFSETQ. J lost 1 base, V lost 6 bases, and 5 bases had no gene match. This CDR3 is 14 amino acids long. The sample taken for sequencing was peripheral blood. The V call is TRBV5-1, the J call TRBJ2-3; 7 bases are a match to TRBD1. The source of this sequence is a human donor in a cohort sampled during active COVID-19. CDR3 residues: CASTTGTGTDTQYF. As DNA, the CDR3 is TGCGCCAGCACGACGGGGACAGGCACAGATACGCAGTATTTT.